These 15 T cell receptor beta chains originate from one sample sequenced in a study of blood T cell repertoires in COVID-19. Method: immunoSEQ multiplex PCR; TCRdb's copy keeps in-frame clones and lacks some. The data hold just over 50,000 clones, with roughly 84% observed a single time. Sequencing input: peripheral blood. These receptors were obtained from a human donor with active COVID-19. The donor label of this sample is uncertain.

The chain combines TRBV7-9 with TRBJ2-3; no clear D. V lost 5 bases and J lost 3, with 3 bases in between. CDR3 size: 11 residues. CDR1 and CDR2 from the germline V gene are SEHNR and FQNEAQ (reference sequence). CDR3 sequence reads: CASSLTDTQYF. The CDR3 DNA follows: TGTGCCAGCAGCCTAACAGATACGCAGTATTTT. The variable domain in full, completed from reference TRBV7-9 and TRBJ2-3, reads DTGVSQNPRHKITKRGQNVTFRCDPISEHNRLYWYRQTLGQGPEFLTYFQNEAQLEKSRLLSDRFSAERPKGSFSTLEIQRTEQGDSAMYLCASSLTDTQYFGPGTRLTVL.

The V gene is TRBV25-1, the J gene TRBJ2-7; a possible D gene is TRBD1 (6 bases). Germline V gene data show CDR1 as MGHDK and CDR2 as SYGVNS. The V end lost 6 bases, the J end lost 0 bases, and 9 bases lay between the germline ends. The CDR3 runs to 13 residues. The DNA for the CDR3 is TGTGCCAGCAGAAGGGACACCTCCTACGAGCAGTACTTC. Protein product: CASRRDTSYEQYF.

This chain connects TRBV5-4 to TRBJ2-7; 7 bases are a match to TRBD1. The length of the CDR3 is 14 residues. The germline gives CDR1 SGHNT, CDR2 YYREEE (reference sequence). V was clipped by 4 bases and J by 3 bases; unmatched bases: 7. CDR3 bases: TGTGCCAGCAGCGCCGCGACAGGGCACTACGAGCAGTACTTC. This codes for CASSAATGHYEQYF.

The chain employs TRBV6-6 and TRBJ1-2; D remains unclear. The CDR3 length is 16 residues. Germline CDR1 and CDR2: MNHNY and SVGAGI (reference sequence). V was clipped by 5 bases and J by 4 bases, with 20 bases between them. The CDR3: CASSREASPVGYGYTF. In DNA form, the CDR3 reads TGTGCCAGCAGTCGTGAAGCGTCCCCGGTTGGCTATGGCTACACCTTC.

The J gene is TRBJ2-5, the V gene TRBV21-1; the table assigns TRBD2, which was not confirmed against the DNA. TRBV21-1 is marked as a pseudogene. CDR3 length: 18 amino acids. The CDR3: CASSIPLRLAGGKETQYF. The CDR3 DNA reads TGTGCCAGCAGCATACCCTTACGCCTAGCGGGGGGAAAAGAGACCCAGTACTTC.

V usage is TRBV20-1 and J usage is TRBJ1-2, with TRBD1 matching over 8 bases. There are 12 residues in the CDR3. J was trimmed by 4 bases and V by 4 bases; bases with no gene match: 2. CDR1 and CDR2 from the germline V gene are DFQATT and SNEGSKA (reference sequence). DNA for the CDR3: TGCAGTGCTACTGACAGGGGCTATGGCTACACCTTC. Its protein is CSATDRGYGYTF.

Comments on this clone: One end of the junction is discordant with germline, which a read error may explain. This sequence joins TRBV7-7 and TRBJ2-5; perhaps TRBD2 as D (5 bases). Germline lookup yields CDR1 SSHAT and CDR2 FNYEAQ (reference sequence). The CDR3 totals 11 residues. The CDR3 DNA sequence: TGTGCTAGCAGCTCGGGGGAGACCCAGTACTTC. It is translated as CASSSGETQYF.

This clone was detected once. The chain links TRBV7-9 to TRBJ1-3; a possible D gene is TRBD1 (5 bases). Germline CDR1 and CDR2: SEHNR and FQNEAQ (reference sequence). Trimming shortened V by 4 bases and J by 3 bases, and 10 bases separated the two germline ends. The CDR3 has 14 amino acids. The CDR3 DNA is TGTGCCAGCAGCTCGACAGTCCTTGGAAACACCATATATTTT. Its protein is CASSSTVLGNTIYF.

The chain is built from TRBV9 and TRBJ2-4, with D possibly being TRBD2 (6 bases). V gave up 2 bases and J gave up 0 bases, with 21 bases separating them. The germline V gene encodes CDR1 SGDLS and CDR2 YYNGEE. The CDR3 extends over 19 amino acids. CDR3 sequence: CASSVGTPGTHLAKNIQYF. CDR3 in DNA: TGTGCCAGCAGCGTTGGGACCCCCGGGACTCATCTAGCCAAAAACATTCAGTACTTC.

V and J are TRBV6-5 and TRBJ2-3; possibly TRBD1 for D (5 bases). Per germline, CDR1 MNHEY and CDR2 SVGAGI. The CDR3 spans 12 residues. The V and J ends lost 8 bases and 0 bases respectively, with 6 bases between them. Here the CDR3 DNA reads TGTGCCAGCCACAGGAGCACAGATACGCAGTATTTT. Translated, it gives CASHRSTDTQYF.

This clone has more than one count but fewer than ten. The chain employs TRBV7-8 and TRBJ1-5, with a tentative D call TRBD1 (6 bases). Germline values: CDR1 SGHVS, CDR2 FQNEAQ. The CDR3 covers 18 residues. V lost 6 bases, J lost 0 bases, and 21 bases lay in between. CDR3 in amino acids: CASSRDNVFSISNQPQHF. DNA for the CDR3: TGTGCCAGCAGTCGGGACAACGTCTTCTCAATTAGCAATCAGCCCCAGCATTTT.

CDR3 loop: CASSPPGLAGDYEQYF. CDR3 DNA sequence: TGTGCCAGCTCACCACCGGGACTAGCGGGGGACTACGAGCAGTACTTC. This chain links TRBV18 with TRBJ2-7; 14 bases align to TRBD2. Germline V gene data show CDR1 as KGHSH and CDR2 as LQKENI. Trimming cost V 0 bases and J 3 bases; bases outside gene matches: 1. This CDR3 region has 16 residues.

The rearrangement uses TRBV7-9 and TRBJ2-7; the D gene is possibly TRBD1 (7 bases). Per the germline V gene, CDR1 is SEHNR and CDR2 is FQNEAQ (reference sequence). Trimming left V 3 bases short and J 7 bases short, with 19 bases between. The CDR3 runs to 15 residues. DNA of the CDR3: TGTGCCAGCAGCTTCCCGGAGGGGGCTTCGTGGGAGCAGTACTTC. Protein product: CASSFPEGASWEQYF.

This chain connects TRBV5-4 to TRBJ2-7, with D tentatively TRBD1 (6 bases). CDR1 is SGHNT and CDR2 is YYREEE in the germline V gene (reference sequence). The CDR3 sequence is 16 residues long. Deletions cut 3 bases from V and 0 bases from J, with 16 bases between. The CDR3 here is CASSSGPWTASYEQYF. The CDR3 DNA is TGTGCCAGCAGCTCTGGCCCCTGGACAGCCTCCTACGAGCAGTACTTC.

The chain uses TRBV5-1 and TRBJ2-7; 9 bases are a match to TRBD1. The germline V gene has CDR1 SGHRS and CDR2 YFSETQ. Losses at the gene ends were 6 bases for V and 2 bases for J; bases not matched to a gene: 6. The CDR3 is 14 amino acids. CDR3 sequence (DNA): TGCGCCAGCAAGACGGGACAGGGCACCTACGAGCAGTACTTC. Its translation: CASKTGQGTYEQYF.